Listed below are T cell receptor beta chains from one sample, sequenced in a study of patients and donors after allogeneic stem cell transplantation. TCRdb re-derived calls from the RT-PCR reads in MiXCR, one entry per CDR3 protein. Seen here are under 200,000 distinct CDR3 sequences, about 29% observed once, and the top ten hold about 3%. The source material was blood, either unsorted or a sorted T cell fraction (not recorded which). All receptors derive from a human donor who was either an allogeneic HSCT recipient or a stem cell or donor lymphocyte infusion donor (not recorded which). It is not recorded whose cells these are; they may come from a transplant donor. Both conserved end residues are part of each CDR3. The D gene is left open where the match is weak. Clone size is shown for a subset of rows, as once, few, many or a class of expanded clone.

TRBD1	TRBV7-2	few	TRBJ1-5	CASGSTGRAQPQHF	TGTGCCTCTGGGTCGACAGGGCGGGCTCAGCCCCAGCATTTT
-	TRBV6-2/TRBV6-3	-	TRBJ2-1	CASSYSWVADNEQFF	TGTGCCAGCAGTTACAGCTGGGTAGCAGACAATGAGCAGTTCTTC
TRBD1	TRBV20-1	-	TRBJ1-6	CSARVRTGPNSPLHF	TGCAGTGCTAGAGTCCGGACAGGGCCGAATTCACCCCTCCACTTT
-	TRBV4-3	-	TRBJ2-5	CASSQVRNAPETQYF	TGCGCCAGCAGCCAAGTAAGAAATGCGCCGGAGACCCAGTACTTC
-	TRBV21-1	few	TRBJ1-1	CASSNSRDTEAFF	TGTGCCAGCAGCAATAGCAGGGACACTGAAGCTTTCTTT
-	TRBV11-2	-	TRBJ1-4	CASSGRAFTDEKLFF	TGTGCCAGCAGCGGGAGGGCGTTCACCGATGAAAAACTGTTTTTT
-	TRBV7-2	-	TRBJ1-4	CASSLTRLDEKLFF	TGTGCCAGCAGCTTAACGCGGCTGGATGAAAAACTGTTTTTT
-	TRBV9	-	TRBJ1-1	CASSADRNTEAFF	TGTGCCAGCAGCGCCGACAGAAACACTGAAGCTTTCTTT
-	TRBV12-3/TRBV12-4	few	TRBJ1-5	CASSLRLAVSNQPQHF	TGTGCCAGCAGTTTACGGCTCGCAGTGAGCAATCAGCCCCAGCATTTT
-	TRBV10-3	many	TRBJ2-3	CAILYWATSKGDTQYF	TGTGCCATCCTATACTGGGCAACATCCAAAGGGGATACGCAGTATTTT
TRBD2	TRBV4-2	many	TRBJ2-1	CASSQDTGLAIVREQFF	TGTGCCAGCAGCCAAGATACGGGACTAGCAATAGTGCGGGAGCAGTTCTTC
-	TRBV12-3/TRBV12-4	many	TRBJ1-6	CASSPGGGRNSPLHF	TGTGCCAGCAGTCCAGGAGGCGGGCGGAATTCACCCCTCCACTTT
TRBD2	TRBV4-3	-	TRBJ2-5	CASSQDQAGVGQETQYF	TGCGCCAGCAGCCAGGACCAAGCGGGAGTGGGACAAGAGACCCAGTACTTC
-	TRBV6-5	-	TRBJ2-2	CASSSRPTGELFF	TGTGCCAGCAGTTCAAGACCCACCGGGGAGCTGTTTTTT
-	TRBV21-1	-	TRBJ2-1	CASSKQGRGGNEQFF	TGTGCCAGCAGCAAACAGGGTAGAGGGGGCAATGAGCAGTTCTTC
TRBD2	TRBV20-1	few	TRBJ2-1	CSALLAGGPYEQFF	TGCAGTGCTCTACTAGCGGGAGGGCCTTATGAGCAGTTCTTC
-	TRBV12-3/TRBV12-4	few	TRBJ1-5	CASSLLGGNQPQHF	TGTGCCAGCAGTTTGCTGGGAGGCAATCAGCCCCAGCATTTT
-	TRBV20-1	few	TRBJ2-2	CSARDPLTGSNTGELFF	TGCAGTGCTAGGGATCCTCTTACAGGGTCGAACACCGGGGAGCTGTTTTTT
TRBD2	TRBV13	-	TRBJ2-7	CASSFRGVHEQYF	TGTGCCAGCAGCTTCCGGGGGGTTCACGAGCAGTACTTC
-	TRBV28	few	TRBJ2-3	CASRIRVSTDTQYF	TGTGCCAGCAGGATCCGGGTTAGCACAGATACGCAGTATTTT
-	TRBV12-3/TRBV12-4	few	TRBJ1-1	CASSFPGVVTNTEAFF	TGTGCCAGCAGTTTCCCCGGGGTGGTTACGAACACTGAAGCTTTCTTT
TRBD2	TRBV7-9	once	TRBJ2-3	CASSFGVREGSSDTQYF	TGTGCCAGCAGCTTCGGGGTGCGGGAGGGGAGCTCAGATACGCAGTATTTT
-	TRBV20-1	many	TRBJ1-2	CNARGTNYGYTF	TGCAACGCTCGGGGGACAAACTATGGCTACACCTTC
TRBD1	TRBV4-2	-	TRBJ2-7	CASSQRGPGTETYEQYF	TGTGCCAGCAGCCAAAGAGGGCCCGGGACAGAGACCTACGAGCAGTACTTC
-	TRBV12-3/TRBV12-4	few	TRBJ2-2	CASRPALGVLLTGELFF	TGTGCCAGCAGACCTGCCCTCGGAGTCCTCCTCACCGGGGAGCTGTTTTTT
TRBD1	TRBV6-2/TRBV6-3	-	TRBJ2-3	CASSYYPMDRSTDTQYF	TGTGCCAGCAGTTACTACCCTATGGACAGGTCCACAGATACGCAGTATTTT
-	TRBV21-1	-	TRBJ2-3	CASSKDAEPTDTQYF	TGTGCCAGCAGCAAAGATGCGGAGCCCACAGATACGCAGTATTTT
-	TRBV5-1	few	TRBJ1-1	CASSLLGWTEAFF	TGCGCCAGCAGCTTGTTGGGGTGGACTGAAGCTTTCTTT